These 7 T cell receptor beta chains were all obtained from the same sample, sequenced in a study of cytomegalovirus exposure and HLA in healthy donors. Using immunoSEQ multiplex PCR, the repertoire was profiled, and TCRdb retains in-frame clones only, with some absent. Here the sample spans 150,000 or so clones, roughly 83% being singletons. Sequencing was done on a sample of PBMCs. The receptors here all came from a man aged 25-45 years in good health and CMV-seropositive.

The chain recombines TRBV7-6 with TRBJ2-1; the match to TRBD2 covers 14 bases. The CDR3 runs 16 residues. Trimming cost V 0 bases and J 14 bases; bases outside gene matches: 9. Germline V CDR1 and CDR2: SGHVS, FNYEAQ. CDR3 sequence (DNA): TGTGCCAGCAGCTTAGCGGGGACTAGCGGGAGAAGAGAGGAGTTCTTC. Its translation: CASSLAGTSGRREEFF.

This rearrangement joins TRBV2 to TRBJ2-7, with D possibly matching TRBD2 (6 bases). V lost 6 bases and J lost 4, with 13 bases in between. The CDR3 has 13 residues. The germline V gene encodes CDR1 SNHLY and CDR2 FYNNEI. CDR3 sequence reads: CASSRDSMYEQYF. In DNA form, the CDR3 reads TGTGCCAGCAGCCGGGACTCCATGTACGAGCAGTACTTC.

This clone was picked up a small number of times. V is TRBV25-1 and J is TRBJ1-2; 9 nucleotides match TRBD1. The CDR3 sequence is 14 residues long. Trimming cost V 6 bases and J 6 bases; bases outside gene matches: 8. Germline V gene data show CDR1 as MGHDK and CDR2 as SYGVNS. The CDR3 reads CASRRDREFDGYTF. CDR3 DNA sequence: TGTGCCAGCAGGCGGGACAGGGAATTCGATGGCTACACCTTC.

This clone was seen a single time. V is TRBV5-4 and J is TRBJ1-1; TRBD1 matches at 8 bases. The V gene's germline CDR1 is SGHNT and CDR2 YYREEE (reference sequence). This CDR3 has 17 amino acids. The J segment lost 4 bases and the V segment lost 0 bases, leaving 11 bases of the junction unmatched. The CDR3 sequence: CASSLAGGAGGSTEAFF. DNA of the CDR3: TGTGCCAGCAGCTTGGCTGGGGGGGCAGGGGGCTCCACTGAAGCTTTCTTT.

The J gene is TRBJ2-5, the V gene TRBV5-4, with 8 bases lining up with TRBD2. Germline-derived CDR1 and CDR2 are SGHNT and YYREEE (reference sequence). CDR3 size: 16 residues. V shed 0 bases and J 7 bases; nucleotides not matched to a gene: 11. As DNA, the CDR3 is TGTGCCAGCAGCTTGGATGCAGGGACTAGTCATGGGACCCAGTACTTC. Translated: CASSLDAGTSHGTQYF.

The chain joins TRBV11-2 to TRBJ1-1, with D unresolved. Deletions cut 3 bases from V and 0 bases from J, with 8 bases between. CDR3 size: 14 residues. The germline CDR1 and CDR2 sequences are SGHAT and FQNNGV. As DNA, the CDR3 is TGTGCCAGCAGCTTTTACAGAATGAACACTGAAGCTTTCTTT. Translation gives CASSFYRMNTEAFF.

The chain carries TRBV21-1 and TRBJ1-2; TRBD1 is the table's D call and was not checked against the DNA. TRBV21-1 is annotated as a pseudogene. The CDR3 has 15 amino acids. CDR3 loop: CASSPRTGLNYGYTF. The CDR3, as DNA: TGTGCCAGCAGCCCCCGGACAGGGTTGAACTATGGCTACACCTTC.